The entry below describes one TCR beta chain. This entry is derived from a study of long-term antiretroviral therapy in people with HIV. Researchers ran immunoSEQ v3.0 at survey level. Here immunoSEQ multiplex PCR was the method, and the copy in TCRdb shows in-frame clones only, minus some. This sample has about 25,000 clones, with approximately 88% found just once. In germline, CDR1 is SGHAT, CDR2 FQNNGV. The CDR3 is made up of 11 amino acids. With 6 bases removed from V and 4 bases from J, the gap between germline ends came to 5 bases. This receptor was identified in a man aged 25 to 40 with HIV. The rearrangement joins TRBV11-2 to TRBJ2-3; the D is unclear. Sequencing was performed on unsorted PBMCs, taken around 4.2 years after starting antiretroviral therapy. The CDR3 DNA reads as TGTGCCAGCAGGGCCTCAGATACGCAGTATTTT. Translation: CASRASDTQYF.